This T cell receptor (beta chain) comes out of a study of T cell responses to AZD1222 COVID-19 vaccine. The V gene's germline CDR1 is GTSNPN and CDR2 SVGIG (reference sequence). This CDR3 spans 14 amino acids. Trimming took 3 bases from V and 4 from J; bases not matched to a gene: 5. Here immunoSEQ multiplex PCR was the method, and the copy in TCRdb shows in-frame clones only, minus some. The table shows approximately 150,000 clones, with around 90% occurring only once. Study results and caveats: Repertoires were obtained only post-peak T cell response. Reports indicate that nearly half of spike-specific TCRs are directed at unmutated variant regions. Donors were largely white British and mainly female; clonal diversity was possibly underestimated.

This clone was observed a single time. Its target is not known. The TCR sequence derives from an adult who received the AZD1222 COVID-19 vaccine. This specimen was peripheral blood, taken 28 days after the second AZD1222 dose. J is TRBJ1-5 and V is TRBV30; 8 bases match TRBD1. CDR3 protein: CAWSGQGLNQPQHF. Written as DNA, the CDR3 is TGTGCCTGGAGCGGACAGGGTCTGAATCAGCCCCAGCATTTT.